This T cell receptor beta chain was recovered during a study of cytomegalovirus exposure and HLA in healthy donors. Both 60 Vbeta primers and 13 Jbeta primers went into the PCR. Profiled with immunoSEQ multiplex PCR; TCRdb holds only in-frame clones, not every one. The repertoire includes roughly 120,000 clones, around two thirds of them detected once, and nearly 9.5% sits in the top ten. The CDR3 spans 16 residues. Losses at the gene ends were 4 bases for V and 0 bases for J; bases not matched to a gene: 6. The germline V gene has CDR1 SGHVS and CDR2 FQNEAQ. The source material was PBMCs. The TCR comes from a middle-aged woman in good health and CMV-seropositive. The chain is built from TRBV7-8 and TRBJ1-5; TRBD1 aligns across 7 bases. The CDR3 here is CASSSGGHLSNQPQHF. Here the CDR3 DNA reads TGTGCCAGCAGCTCAGGGGGACACCTTAGCAATCAGCCCCAGCATTTT.